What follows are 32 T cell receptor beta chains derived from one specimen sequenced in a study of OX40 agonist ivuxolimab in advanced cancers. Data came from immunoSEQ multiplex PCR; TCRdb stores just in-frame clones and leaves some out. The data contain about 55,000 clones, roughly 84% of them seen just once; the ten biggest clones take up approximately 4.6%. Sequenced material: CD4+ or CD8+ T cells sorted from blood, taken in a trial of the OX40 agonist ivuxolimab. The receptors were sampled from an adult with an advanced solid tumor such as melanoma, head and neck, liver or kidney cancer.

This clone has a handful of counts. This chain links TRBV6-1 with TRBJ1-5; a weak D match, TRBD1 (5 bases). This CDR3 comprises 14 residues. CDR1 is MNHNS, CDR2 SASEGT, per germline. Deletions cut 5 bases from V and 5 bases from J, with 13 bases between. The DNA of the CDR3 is TGTGCCAGCAGTCCCCGGGACCGATATCAGCCCCAGCATTTT. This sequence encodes CASSPRDRYQPQHF.

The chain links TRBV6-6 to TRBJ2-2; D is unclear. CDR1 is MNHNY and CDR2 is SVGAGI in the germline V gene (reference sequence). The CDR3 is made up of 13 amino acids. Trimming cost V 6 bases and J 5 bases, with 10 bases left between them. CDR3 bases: TGTGCCAGCAGGCCGTCAAAGACCGGGGAGCTGTTTTTT. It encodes CASRPSKTGELFF.

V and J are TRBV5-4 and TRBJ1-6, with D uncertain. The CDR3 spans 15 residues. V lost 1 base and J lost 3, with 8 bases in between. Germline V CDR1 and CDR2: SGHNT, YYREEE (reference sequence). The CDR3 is CASSLMADYNSPLHF. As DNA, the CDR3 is TGTGCCAGCAGCTTGATGGCAGACTATAATTCACCCCTCCACTTT. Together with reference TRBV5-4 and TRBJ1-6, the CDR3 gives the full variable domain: ETGVTQSPTHLIKTRGQQVTLRCSSQSGHNTVSWYQQALGQGPQFIFQYYREEENGRGNFPPRFSGLQFPNYSSELNVNALELDDSALYLCASSLMADYNSPLHFGNGTRLTVT.

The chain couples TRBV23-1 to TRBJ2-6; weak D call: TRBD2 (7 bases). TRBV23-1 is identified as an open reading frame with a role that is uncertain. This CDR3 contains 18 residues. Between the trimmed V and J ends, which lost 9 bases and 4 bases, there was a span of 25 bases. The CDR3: CASHWGGREGPGANVLTF. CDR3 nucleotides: TGCGCCAGTCATTGGGGGGGCAGGGAGGGACCCGGGGCCAACGTCCTGACTTTC.

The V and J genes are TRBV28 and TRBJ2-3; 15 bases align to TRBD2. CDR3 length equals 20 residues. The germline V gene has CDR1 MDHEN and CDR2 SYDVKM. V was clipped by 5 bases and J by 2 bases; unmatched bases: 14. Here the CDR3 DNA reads TGTGCCAGCAGTAGACAACACCCAGGACTAGCGGGAGGGCTCACAGATACGCAGTATTTT. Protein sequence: CASSRQHPGLAGGLTDTQYF.

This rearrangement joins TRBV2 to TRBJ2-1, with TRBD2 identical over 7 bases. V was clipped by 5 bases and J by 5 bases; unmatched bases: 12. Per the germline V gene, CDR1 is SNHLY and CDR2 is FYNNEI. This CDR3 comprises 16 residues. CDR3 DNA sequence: TGTGCCAGCAGTCTCAGGGCGGGAGACTTCCACAATGAGCAGTTCTTC. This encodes CASSLRAGDFHNEQFF.

CDR3 protein: CASSPAQTSGRYEQYF. In nucleotides, the CDR3 is TGTGCCAGCAGTCCCGCCCAGACTAGCGGGAGGTACGAGCAGTACTTC. The chain joins TRBV28 to TRBJ2-7, with 13 nucleotides matching TRBD2. Trimming removed 5 bases from V and 4 bases from J; junction bases left unmatched: 8. The CDR3 is 16 amino acids. CDR1 is MDHEN and CDR2 is SYDVKM in the germline V gene.

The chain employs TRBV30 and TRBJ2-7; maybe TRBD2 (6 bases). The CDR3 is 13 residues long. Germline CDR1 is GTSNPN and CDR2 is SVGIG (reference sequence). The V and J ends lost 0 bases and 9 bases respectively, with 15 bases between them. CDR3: CAWSVLAQEAQYF. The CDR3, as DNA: TGTGCCTGGAGTGTTCTAGCGCAGGAGGCGCAGTACTTC.

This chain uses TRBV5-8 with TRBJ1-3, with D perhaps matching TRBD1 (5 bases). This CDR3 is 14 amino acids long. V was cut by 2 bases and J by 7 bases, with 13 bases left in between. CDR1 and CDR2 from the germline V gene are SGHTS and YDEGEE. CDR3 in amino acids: CASSFSEGTNTIYF. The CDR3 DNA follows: TGTGCCAGCAGCTTTTCTGAGGGGACGAACACCATATATTTT.

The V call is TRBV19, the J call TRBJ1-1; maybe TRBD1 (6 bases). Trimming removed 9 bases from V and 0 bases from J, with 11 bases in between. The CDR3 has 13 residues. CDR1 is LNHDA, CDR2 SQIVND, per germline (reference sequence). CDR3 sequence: CASQGNMNTEAFF. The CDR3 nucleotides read TGTGCCAGCCAGGGGAACATGAACACTGAAGCTTTCTTT.

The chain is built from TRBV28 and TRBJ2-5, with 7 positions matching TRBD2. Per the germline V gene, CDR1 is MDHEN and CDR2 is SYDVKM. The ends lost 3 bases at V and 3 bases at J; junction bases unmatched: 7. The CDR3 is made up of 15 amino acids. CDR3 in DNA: TGTGCCAGCAGTTTCGCCGGCCGGGAGGAAGAGACCCAGTACTTC. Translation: CASSFAGREEETQYF.

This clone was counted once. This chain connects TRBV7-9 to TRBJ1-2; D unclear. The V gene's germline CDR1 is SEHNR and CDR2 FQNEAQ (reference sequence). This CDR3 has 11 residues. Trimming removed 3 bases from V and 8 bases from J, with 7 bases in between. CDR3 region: CASSFLGGYTF. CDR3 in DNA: TGTGCCAGCAGCTTTTTAGGGGGCTACACCTTC. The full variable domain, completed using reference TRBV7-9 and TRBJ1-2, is DTGVSQNPRHKITKRGQNVTFRCDPISEHNRLYWYRQTLGQGPEFLTYFQNEAQLEKSRLLSDRFSAERPKGSFSTLEIQRTEQGDSAMYLCASSFLGGYTFGSGTRLTVV.

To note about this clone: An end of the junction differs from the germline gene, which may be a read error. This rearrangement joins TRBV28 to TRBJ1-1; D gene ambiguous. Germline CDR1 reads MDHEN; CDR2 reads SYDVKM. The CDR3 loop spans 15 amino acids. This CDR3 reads CASAKPRTQNTEAFF. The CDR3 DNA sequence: TGTGCCAGTGCAAAGCCCCGGACCCAGAACACAGAAGCTTTCTTT.

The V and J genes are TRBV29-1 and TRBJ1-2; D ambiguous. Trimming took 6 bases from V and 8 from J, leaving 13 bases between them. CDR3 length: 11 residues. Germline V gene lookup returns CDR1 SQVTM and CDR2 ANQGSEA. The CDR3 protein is CSVERASGYTF. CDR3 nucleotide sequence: TGCAGCGTCGAACGGGCTAGCGGCTACACCTTC. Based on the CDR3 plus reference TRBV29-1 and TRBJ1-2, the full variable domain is SAVISQKPSRDICQRGTSLTIQCQVDSQVTMMFWYRQQPGQSLTLIATANQGSEATYESGFVIDKFPISRPNLTFSTLTVSNMSPEDSSIYLCSVERASGYTFGSGTRLTVV.

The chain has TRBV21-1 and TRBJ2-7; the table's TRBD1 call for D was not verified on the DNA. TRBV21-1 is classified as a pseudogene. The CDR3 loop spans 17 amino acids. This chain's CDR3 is CASSKGFSGDREHEQYF. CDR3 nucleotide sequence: TGTGCCAGCAGCAAAGGTTTCTCCGGGGACAGGGAACACGAGCAGTACTTC.

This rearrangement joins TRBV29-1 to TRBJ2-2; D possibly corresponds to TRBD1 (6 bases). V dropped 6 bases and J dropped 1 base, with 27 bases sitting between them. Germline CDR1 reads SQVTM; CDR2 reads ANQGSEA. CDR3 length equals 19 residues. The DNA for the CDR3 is TGCAGCGTCCGGCCCAGTAGGGGGTCCTTCTTACAGAACACCGGGGAGCTGTTTTTT. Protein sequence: CSVRPSRGSFLQNTGELFF.

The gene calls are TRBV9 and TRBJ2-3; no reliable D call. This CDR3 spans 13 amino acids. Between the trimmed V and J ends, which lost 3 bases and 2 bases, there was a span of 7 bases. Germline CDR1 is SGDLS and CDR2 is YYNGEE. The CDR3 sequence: CASSAEATDTQYF. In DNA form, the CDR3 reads TGTGCCAGCAGCGCCGAGGCCACAGATACGCAGTATTTT.

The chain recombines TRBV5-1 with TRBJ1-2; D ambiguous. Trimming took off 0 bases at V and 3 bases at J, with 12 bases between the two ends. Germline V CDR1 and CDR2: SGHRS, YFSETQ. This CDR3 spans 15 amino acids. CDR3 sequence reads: CASSLGSSWDYGYTF. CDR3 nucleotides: TGCGCCAGCAGCTTGGGCTCGTCGTGGGACTATGGCTACACCTTC.

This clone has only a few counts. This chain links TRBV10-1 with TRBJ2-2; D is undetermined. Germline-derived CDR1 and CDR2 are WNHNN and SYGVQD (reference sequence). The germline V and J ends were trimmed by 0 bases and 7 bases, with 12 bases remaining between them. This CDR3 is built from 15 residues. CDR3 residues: CASSESRQSGGELFF. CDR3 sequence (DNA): TGCGCCAGCAGTGAGTCGCGGCAGAGTGGCGGGGAGCTGTTTTTT.

The CDR3 reads CASSFGQGVQETQYF. CDR3 nucleotide sequence: TGTGCCAGCAGTTTCGGACAGGGGGTCCAAGAGACCCAGTACTTC. The chain uses TRBV5-6 and TRBJ2-5; 10 bases align to TRBD1. CDR1 and CDR2 (germline): SGHDT, YYEEEE. The CDR3 is made up of 15 amino acids. After removal of 5 bases from V and 1 base from J, the junction contained 5 bases not matched to a gene. Looking up the rest from reference TRBV5-6 and TRBJ2-5 gives the full variable domain: DAGVTQSPTHLIKTRGQQVTLRCSPKSGHDTVSWYQQALGQGPQFIFQYYEEEERQRGNFPDRFSGHQFPNYSSELNVNALLLGDSALYLCASSFGQGVQETQYFGPGTRLLVL.

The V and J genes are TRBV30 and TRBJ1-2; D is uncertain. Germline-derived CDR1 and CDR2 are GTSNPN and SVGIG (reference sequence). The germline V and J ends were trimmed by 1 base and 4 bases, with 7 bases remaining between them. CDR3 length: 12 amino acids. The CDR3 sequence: CAWSDKGYGYTF. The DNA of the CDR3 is TGTGCCTGGAGTGACAAGGGCTATGGCTACACCTTC.

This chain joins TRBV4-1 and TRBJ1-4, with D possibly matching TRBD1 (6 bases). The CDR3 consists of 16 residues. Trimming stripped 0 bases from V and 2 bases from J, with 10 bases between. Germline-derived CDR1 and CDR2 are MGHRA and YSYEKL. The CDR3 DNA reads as TGCGCCAGCAGCCAAGATGCGGGGGCTACTAATGAAAAACTGTTTTTT. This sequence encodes CASSQDAGATNEKLFF.

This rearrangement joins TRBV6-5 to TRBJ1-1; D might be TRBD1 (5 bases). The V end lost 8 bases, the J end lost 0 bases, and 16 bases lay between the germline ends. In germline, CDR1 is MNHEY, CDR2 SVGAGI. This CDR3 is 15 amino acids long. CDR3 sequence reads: CASGGRQTLNTEAFF. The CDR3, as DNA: TGTGCCAGCGGGGGGAGACAGACCTTGAACACTGAAGCTTTCTTT.

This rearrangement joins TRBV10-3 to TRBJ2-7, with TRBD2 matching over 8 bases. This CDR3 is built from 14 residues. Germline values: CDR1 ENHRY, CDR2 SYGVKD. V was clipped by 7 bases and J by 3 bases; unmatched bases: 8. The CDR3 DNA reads TGTGCCATCAAGGGCGGGAGGTCCGACTACGAGCAGTACTTC. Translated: CAIKGGRSDYEQYF.

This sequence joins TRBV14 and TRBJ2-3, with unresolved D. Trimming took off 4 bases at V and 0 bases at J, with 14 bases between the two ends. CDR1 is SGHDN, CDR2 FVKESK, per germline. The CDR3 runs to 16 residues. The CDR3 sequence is CASSPPGYQSTDTQYF. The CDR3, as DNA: TGTGCCAGCAGCCCCCCCGGGTATCAAAGCACAGATACGCAGTATTTT.

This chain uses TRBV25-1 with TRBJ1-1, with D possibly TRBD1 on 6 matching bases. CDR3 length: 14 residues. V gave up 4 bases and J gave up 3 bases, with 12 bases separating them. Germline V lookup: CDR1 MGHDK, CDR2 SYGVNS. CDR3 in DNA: TGTGCCAGCAGTGGCACAGGGTGGCACACTGAAGCTTTCTTT. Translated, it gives CASSGTGWHTEAFF.

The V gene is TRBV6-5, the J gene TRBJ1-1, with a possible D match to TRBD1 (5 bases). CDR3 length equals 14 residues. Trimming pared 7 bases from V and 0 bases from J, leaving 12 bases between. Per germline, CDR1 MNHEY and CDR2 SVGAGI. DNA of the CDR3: TGTGCCAGCACCCAGGGATCTTTGAACACTGAAGCTTTCTTT. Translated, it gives CASTQGSLNTEAFF.

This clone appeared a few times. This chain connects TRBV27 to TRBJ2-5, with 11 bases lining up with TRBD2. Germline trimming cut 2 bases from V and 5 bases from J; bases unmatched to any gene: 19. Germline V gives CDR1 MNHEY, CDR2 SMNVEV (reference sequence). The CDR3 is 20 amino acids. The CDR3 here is CASSLGSGRALGTHKETQYF. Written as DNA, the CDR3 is TGTGCCAGCAGTTTAGGTAGCGGGAGGGCCTTAGGGACGCACAAGGAGACCCAGTACTTC.

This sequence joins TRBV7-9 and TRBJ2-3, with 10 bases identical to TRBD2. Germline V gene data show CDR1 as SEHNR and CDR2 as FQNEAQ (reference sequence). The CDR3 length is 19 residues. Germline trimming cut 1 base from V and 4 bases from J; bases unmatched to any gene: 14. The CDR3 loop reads CASSLGLVLAGVHPDTQYF. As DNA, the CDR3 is TGTGCCAGCAGCTTAGGTTTGGTTCTAGCGGGAGTACACCCAGATACGCAGTATTTT.

The CDR3 DNA sequence: TGCGCCAGCAGCTTGGATACTAGTTCCGGGGAGCTGTTTTTT. Protein: CASSLDTSSGELFF. The gene calls are TRBV5-1 and TRBJ2-2, with D perhaps matching TRBD2 (5 bases). Trimming shortened V by 0 bases and J by 6 bases, and 9 bases separated the two germline ends. The CDR3 spans 14 residues. Germline lookup yields CDR1 SGHRS and CDR2 YFSETQ.

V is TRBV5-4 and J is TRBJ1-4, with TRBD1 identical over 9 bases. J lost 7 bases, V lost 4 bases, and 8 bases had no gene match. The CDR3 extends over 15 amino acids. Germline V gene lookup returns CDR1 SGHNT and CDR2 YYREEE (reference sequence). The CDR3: CASSERTGVGEKLFF. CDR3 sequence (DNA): TGTGCCAGCAGCGAGAGGACAGGGGTGGGTGAAAAACTGTTTTTT.

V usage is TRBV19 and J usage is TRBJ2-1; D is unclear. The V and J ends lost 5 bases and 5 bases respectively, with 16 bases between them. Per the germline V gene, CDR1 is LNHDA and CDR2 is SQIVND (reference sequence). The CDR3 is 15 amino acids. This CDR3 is CASSSGARVNNEQFF. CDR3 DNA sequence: TGTGCCAGTAGTTCGGGTGCGAGAGTAAACAATGAGCAGTTCTTC.